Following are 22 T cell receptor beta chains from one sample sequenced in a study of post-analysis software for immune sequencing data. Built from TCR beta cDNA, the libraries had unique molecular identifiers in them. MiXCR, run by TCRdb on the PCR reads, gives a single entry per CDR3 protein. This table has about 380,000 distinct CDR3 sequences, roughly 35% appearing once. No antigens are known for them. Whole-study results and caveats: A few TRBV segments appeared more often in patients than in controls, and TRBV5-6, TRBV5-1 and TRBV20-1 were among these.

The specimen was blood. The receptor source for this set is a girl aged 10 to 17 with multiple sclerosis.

The CDR3 coding sequence is TGCAGTGCTAGGGGGCTGAGGAGCGGGGGGCTTCCTCTCTTGGAGCAGTTCTTC. Translated: CSARGLRSGGLPLLEQFF. The chain links TRBV20-1 to TRBJ2-1, with 9 bases matching TRBD2. V lost 3 bases, J lost 10 bases, and 22 bases stayed unmatched. The CDR3 is made up of 18 amino acids. Per germline, CDR1 DFQATT and CDR2 SNEGSKA (reference sequence).

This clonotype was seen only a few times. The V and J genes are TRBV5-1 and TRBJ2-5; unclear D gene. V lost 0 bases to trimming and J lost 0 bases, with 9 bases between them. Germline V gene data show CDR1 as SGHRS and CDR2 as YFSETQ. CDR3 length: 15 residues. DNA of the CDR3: TGCGCCAGCAGCTTGGGCAGTCGACACCAAGAGACCCAGTACTTC. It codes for CASSLGSRHQETQYF.

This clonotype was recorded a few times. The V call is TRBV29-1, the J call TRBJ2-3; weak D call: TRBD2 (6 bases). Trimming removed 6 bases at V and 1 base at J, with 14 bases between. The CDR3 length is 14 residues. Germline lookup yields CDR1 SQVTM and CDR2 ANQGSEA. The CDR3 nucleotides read TGCAGCGTAGCGACGGGGGAGGGCACAGATACGCAGTATTTT. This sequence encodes CSVATGEGTDTQYF.

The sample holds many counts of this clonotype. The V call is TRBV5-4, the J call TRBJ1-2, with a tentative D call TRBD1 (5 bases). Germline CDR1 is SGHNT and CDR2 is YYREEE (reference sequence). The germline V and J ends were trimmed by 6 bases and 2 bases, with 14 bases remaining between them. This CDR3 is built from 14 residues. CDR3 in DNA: TGTGCCAGCACCACCGGGACGCAGAACTATGGCTACACCTTC. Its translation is CASTTGTQNYGYTF.

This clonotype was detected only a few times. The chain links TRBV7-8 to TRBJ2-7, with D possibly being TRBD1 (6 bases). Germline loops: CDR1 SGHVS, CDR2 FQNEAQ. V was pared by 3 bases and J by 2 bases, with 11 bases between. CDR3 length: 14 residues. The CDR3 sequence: CASSFVKGAYEQYF. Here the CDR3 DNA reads TGTGCCAGCAGCTTCGTGAAGGGGGCCTACGAGCAGTACTTC.

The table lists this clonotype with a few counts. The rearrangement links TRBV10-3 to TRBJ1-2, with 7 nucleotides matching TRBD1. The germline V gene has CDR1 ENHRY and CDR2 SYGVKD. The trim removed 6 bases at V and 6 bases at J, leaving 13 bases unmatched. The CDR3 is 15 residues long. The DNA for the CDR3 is TGTGCCATCAGGGCAGGGGGAGATTTTGGGAATGGCTACACCTTC. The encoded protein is CAIRAGGDFGNGYTF.

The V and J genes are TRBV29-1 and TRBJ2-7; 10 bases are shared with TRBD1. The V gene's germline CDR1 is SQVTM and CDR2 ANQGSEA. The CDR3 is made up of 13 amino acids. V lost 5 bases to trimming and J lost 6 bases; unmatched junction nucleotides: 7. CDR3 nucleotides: TGCAGCGTTTCCTCCGGGACAGGGGCCGAGCAGTACTTC. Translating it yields CSVSSGTGAEQYF.

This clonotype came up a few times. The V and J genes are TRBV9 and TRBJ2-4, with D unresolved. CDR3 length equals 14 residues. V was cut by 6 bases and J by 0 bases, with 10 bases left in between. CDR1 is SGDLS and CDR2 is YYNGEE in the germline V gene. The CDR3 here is CASTDNLAKNIQYF. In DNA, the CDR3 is TGTGCCAGCACCGACAACCTAGCCAAAAACATTCAGTACTTC. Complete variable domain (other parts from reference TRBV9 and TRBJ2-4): DSGVTQTPKHLITATGQRVTLRCSPRSGDLSVYWYQQSLDQGLQFLIQYYNGEERAKGNILERFSAQQFPDLHSELNLSSLELGDSALYFCASTDNLAKNIQYFGAGTRLSVL.

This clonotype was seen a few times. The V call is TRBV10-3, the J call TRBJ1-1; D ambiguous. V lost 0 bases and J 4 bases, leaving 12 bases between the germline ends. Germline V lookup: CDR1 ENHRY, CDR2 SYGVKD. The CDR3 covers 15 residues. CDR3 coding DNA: TGTGCCATCAGTGAGTCACTCCTCTTGGGCACTGAAGCTTTCTTT. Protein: CAISESLLLGTEAFF.

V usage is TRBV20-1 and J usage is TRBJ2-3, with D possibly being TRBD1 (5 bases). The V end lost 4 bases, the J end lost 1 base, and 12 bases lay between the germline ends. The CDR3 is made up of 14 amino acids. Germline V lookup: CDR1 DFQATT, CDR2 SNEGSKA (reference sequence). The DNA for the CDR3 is TGCAGTGCTACGAGCCTGACAGGCACAGATACGCAGTATTTT. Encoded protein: CSATSLTGTDTQYF.

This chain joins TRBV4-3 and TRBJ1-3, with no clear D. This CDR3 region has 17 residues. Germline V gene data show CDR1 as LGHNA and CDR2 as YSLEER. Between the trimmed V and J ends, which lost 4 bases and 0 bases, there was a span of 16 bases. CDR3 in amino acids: CASSPSYAEFSGNTIYF. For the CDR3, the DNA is TGCGCCAGCAGCCCCTCATACGCGGAGTTCTCTGGAAACACCATATATTTT.

CDR3 bases: TGTGCCAGCAGCCCCCCACAGGCCTACAATGAGCAGTTCTTC. Translating it yields CASSPPQAYNEQFF. The chain employs TRBV6-2 or TRBV6-3 and TRBJ2-1, with D possibly matching TRBD1 (5 bases). Germline V gene data show CDR1 as MNHEY and CDR2 as SVGEGT. Trimming took off 6 bases at V and 2 bases at J, with 11 bases between the two ends. This CDR3 spans 14 amino acids.

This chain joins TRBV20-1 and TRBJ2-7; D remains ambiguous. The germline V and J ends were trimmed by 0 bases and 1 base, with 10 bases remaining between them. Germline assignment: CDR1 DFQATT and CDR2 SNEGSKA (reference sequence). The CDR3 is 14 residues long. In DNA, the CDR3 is TGCAGTGCTAGAGATACTCGGGCTTCCTACGAGCAGTACTTC. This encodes CSARDTRASYEQYF.

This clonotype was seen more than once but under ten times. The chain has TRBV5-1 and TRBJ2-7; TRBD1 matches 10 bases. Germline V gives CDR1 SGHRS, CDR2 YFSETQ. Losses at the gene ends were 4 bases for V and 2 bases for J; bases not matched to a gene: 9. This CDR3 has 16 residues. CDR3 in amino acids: CASSPWDRGRPYEQYF. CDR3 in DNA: TGCGCCAGCAGCCCATGGGACAGGGGTCGTCCCTACGAGCAGTACTTC. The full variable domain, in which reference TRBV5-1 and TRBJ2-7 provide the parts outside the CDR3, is KAGVTQTPRYLIKTRGQQVTLSCSPISGHRSVSWYQQTPGQGLQFLFEYFSETQRNKGNFPGRFSGRQFSNSRSEMNVSTLELGDSALYLCASSPWDRGRPYEQYFGPGTRLTVT.

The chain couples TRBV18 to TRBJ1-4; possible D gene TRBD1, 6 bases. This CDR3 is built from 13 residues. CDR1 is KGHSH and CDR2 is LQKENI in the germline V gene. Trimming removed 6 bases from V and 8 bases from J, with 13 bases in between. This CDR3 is CASSGRGQEKLFF. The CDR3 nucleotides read TGTGCCAGCTCGGGCAGGGGTCAAGAAAAACTGTTTTTT.

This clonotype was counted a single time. Here the CDR3 DNA reads TGTGCCAGCAGCTTAGGAGGACTAGCGGGGGGACGGGGCGAGCAGTACTTC. It is translated as CASSLGGLAGGRGEQYF. The chain couples TRBV13 to TRBJ2-7, with 14 bases that match TRBD2. The CDR3 length is 17 residues. Germline-derived CDR1 and CDR2 are PRHDT and FYEKMQ (reference sequence). J lost 6 bases, V lost 0 bases, and 7 bases had no gene match.

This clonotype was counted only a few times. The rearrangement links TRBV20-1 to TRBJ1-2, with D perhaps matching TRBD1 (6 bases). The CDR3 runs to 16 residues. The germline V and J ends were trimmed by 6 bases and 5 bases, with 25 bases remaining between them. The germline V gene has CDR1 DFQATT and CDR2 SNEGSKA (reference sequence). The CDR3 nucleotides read TGCAGTGCCGAGGGGGGACGACTCCAGCAGGTTTATGGCTACACCTTC. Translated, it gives CSAEGGRLQQVYGYTF.

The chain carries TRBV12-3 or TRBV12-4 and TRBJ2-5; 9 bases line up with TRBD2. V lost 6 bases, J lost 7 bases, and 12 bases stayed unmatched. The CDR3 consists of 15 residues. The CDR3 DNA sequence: TGTGCCAGCAGCCCAAGCGGTCGAGCGGGGGGGACCCAGTACTTC. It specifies CASSPSGRAGGTQYF.

The CDR3 DNA follows: TGTGCCAGCAGGGCCCTTGACAGACAAGAGACCCAGTACTTC. Its protein product is CASRALDRQETQYF. V usage is TRBV6-5 and J usage is TRBJ2-5; TRBD1 might be the D (5 bases). CDR1 and CDR2 (germline): MNHEY, SVGAGI. The CDR3 contains 14 residues. Trimming removed 6 bases at V and 2 bases at J, with 13 bases between.

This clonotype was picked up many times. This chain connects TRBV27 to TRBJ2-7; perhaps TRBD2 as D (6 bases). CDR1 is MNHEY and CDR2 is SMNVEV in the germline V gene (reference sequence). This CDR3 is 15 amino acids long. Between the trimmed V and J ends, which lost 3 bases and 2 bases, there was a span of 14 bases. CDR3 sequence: CASSFSGLRTYEQYF. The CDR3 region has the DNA TGTGCCAGCAGTTTTAGCGGTTTACGGACCTACGAGCAGTACTTC.

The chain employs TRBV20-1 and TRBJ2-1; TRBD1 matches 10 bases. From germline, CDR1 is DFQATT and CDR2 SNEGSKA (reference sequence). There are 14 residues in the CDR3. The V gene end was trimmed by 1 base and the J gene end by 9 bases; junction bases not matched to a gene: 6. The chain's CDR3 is CSARGGTGETEQFF. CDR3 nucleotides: TGCAGTGCTAGAGGGGGGACAGGGGAAACTGAGCAGTTCTTC.

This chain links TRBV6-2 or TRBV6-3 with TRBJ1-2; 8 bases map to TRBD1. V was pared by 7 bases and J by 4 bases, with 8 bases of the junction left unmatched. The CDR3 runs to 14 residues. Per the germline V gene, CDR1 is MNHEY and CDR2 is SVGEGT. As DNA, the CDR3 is TGTGCCAGCACAGGACAGGGCATCGGCTATGGCTACACCTTC. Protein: CASTGQGIGYGYTF.